One sample yielded the 18 T cell receptor beta chains listed below, sequenced in a study of T cell repertoires in cytomegalovirus infection. TCRdb called the reads again in MiXCR, with one record for every CDR3 protein. The data show approximately 390,000 distinct CDR3 sequences, with about a third seen just once and approximately 15% held by the top ten. What these receptors recognize is not known. The material was cultured PBMCs, obtained from culture after CMV antigen stimulation. The receptors stem from a human donor in good health (CMV status not recorded). Some clones in this sample may be carry-over from other donors' samples.

This sequence joins TRBV7-2 and TRBJ2-5; tentatively, D is TRBD2 (5 bases). Trimming took 5 bases from V and 5 from J, leaving 18 bases between them. The CDR3 sequence is 15 residues long. Germline lookup yields CDR1 SGHTA and CDR2 FQGNSA. Here the CDR3 DNA reads TGTGCCAGCAGCCCTAGAGTGCTAGCCGGGGAGACCCAGTACTTC. This translates into CASSPRVLAGETQYF. The variable domain in full, with the rest retrieved from reference TRBV7-2 and TRBJ2-5, is GAGVSQSPSNKVTEKGKDVELRCDPISGHTALYWYRQSLGQGLEFLIYFQGNSAPDKSGLPSDRFSAERTGGSVSTLTIQRTQQEDSAVYLCASSPRVLAGETQYFGPGTRLLVL.

This clonotype was seen repeatedly, ten times or more. The chain combines TRBV4-2 with TRBJ2-5, with no clear D. The CDR3 length is 12 residues. With 0 bases removed from V and 6 bases from J, the gap between germline ends came to 5 bases. Looked up from germline, CDR1 is LGHNA and CDR2 is YNFKEQ. The CDR3 region has the DNA TGTGCCAGCAGCCAAGACATCCAGACCCAGTACTTC. Residues: CASSQDIQTQYF.

The V gene is TRBV7-2, the J gene TRBJ2-5; the match to TRBD1 covers 7 bases. Germline V gene lookup returns CDR1 SGHTA and CDR2 FQGNSA. There are 15 residues in the CDR3. V was pared by 5 bases and J by 0 bases, with 6 bases of the junction left unmatched. CDR3 amino acids: CASSKGQTNQETQYF. The CDR3 DNA reads as TGTGCCAGCAGCAAGGGACAGACAAACCAAGAGACCCAGTACTTC.

The chain uses TRBV12-3 or TRBV12-4 and TRBJ1-4, with 7 bases lining up with TRBD1. CDR3 length: 15 amino acids. V was pared by 5 bases and J by 8 bases, with 11 bases of the junction left unmatched. The CDR3 sequence: CASSLRQGGGEKLFF. The DNA of the CDR3 is TGTGCCAGCAGTCTCAGACAGGGTGGTGGGGAAAAACTGTTTTTT.

In this sample, this clonotype turned up a few times. The chain employs TRBV7-8 and TRBJ2-5, with D maybe TRBD2 (5 bases). Germline V gene lookup returns CDR1 SGHVS and CDR2 FQNEAQ. The V end was cut by 5 bases, the J end by 0 bases, with 13 bases between. The CDR3 consists of 15 residues. CDR3 residues: CASSPSGSDQETQYF. The CDR3 bases are TGTGCCAGCAGCCCTAGTGGGAGCGACCAAGAGACCCAGTACTTC.

This chain joins TRBV7-3 and TRBJ2-1; no reliable D call. The CDR3 contains 15 residues. Germline V lookup: CDR1 SGHTA, CDR2 FQGTGA. The V end was cut by 1 base, the J end by 7 bases, with 14 bases between. CDR3 sequence: CASSLNSHGRNEQFF. The CDR3 DNA reads as TGTGCCAGCAGCTTAAATTCGCATGGTAGGAATGAGCAGTTCTTC.

This clonotype came up once. The chain joins TRBV6-2 or TRBV6-3 to TRBJ1-2, with 7 bases matching TRBD1. This CDR3 contains 16 residues. The V segment lost 2 bases and the J segment 8 bases; nucleotides outside the gene matches: 14. CDR1 is MNHEY and CDR2 is SVGEGT in the germline V gene. This chain's CDR3 is CASSYATIGQARGYTF. In DNA, the CDR3 is TGTGCCAGCAGTTACGCCACGATCGGACAGGCTCGCGGCTACACCTTC.

The chain links TRBV7-4 to TRBJ2-6, with 8 bases fitting TRBD1. Germline CDR1 SGHVT, CDR2 SQSDAQ. The V gene end was trimmed by 5 bases and the J gene end by 0 bases; junction bases not matched to a gene: 6. The CDR3 extends over 17 amino acids. CDR3 in amino acids: CASSDRGFGSGANVLTF. The DNA for the CDR3 is TGTGCCAGCAGCGACAGGGGTTTTGGCTCTGGGGCCAACGTCCTGACTTTC.

This CDR3 reads CASKWREEITSGANVLTF. Written as DNA, the CDR3 is TGTGCCAGCAAATGGAGGGAGGAAATAACTTCTGGGGCCAACGTCCTGACTTTC. This rearrangement joins TRBV7-6 to TRBJ2-6, with D tentatively TRBD2 (6 bases). The CDR3 runs 18 residues. Germline values: CDR1 SGHVS, CDR2 FNYEAQ. V lost 7 bases and J lost 1, with 20 bases in between.

This clonotype was recorded many times. V gene TRBV7-2 combines with J gene TRBJ2-6; 9 bases align to TRBD2. From germline, CDR1 is SGHTA and CDR2 FQGNSA. J lost 2 bases, V lost 2 bases, and 1 base had no gene match. CDR3 length: 16 residues. The CDR3 here is CASSLRGRAGANVLTF. Written as DNA, the CDR3 is TGTGCCAGCAGCTTACGCGGGAGGGCTGGGGCCAACGTCCTGACTTTC.

This clonotype was detected ten times or more. V usage is TRBV9 and J usage is TRBJ2-2; the D is unclear. Trimming removed 4 bases at V and 0 bases at J, with 19 bases between. Germline V gene lookup returns CDR1 SGDLS and CDR2 YYNGEE. The CDR3 totals 18 residues. CDR3 bases: TGTGCCAGCAGCCATTCCAGGACGACTTCTACGAACACCGGGGAGCTGTTTTTT. Translated: CASSHSRTTSTNTGELFF.

This clonotype appeared many times. The V call is TRBV7-2, the J call TRBJ2-2; 8 bases agree with TRBD1. Germline CDR1 is SGHTA and CDR2 is FQGNSA. The CDR3 extends over 17 amino acids. Unmatched junction bases numbered 12, after V lost 5 bases and J lost 4 bases. CDR3 region: CASSLRPGQAPTGELFF. CDR3 DNA: TGTGCCAGCAGCCTGAGACCGGGACAGGCGCCCACCGGGGAGCTGTTTTTT. The entire variable domain, with the rest obtained from reference TRBV7-2 and TRBJ2-2, is as follows: GAGVSQSPSNKVTEKGKDVELRCDPISGHTALYWYRQSLGQGLEFLIYFQGNSAPDKSGLPSDRFSAERTGGSVSTLTIQRTQQEDSAVYLCASSLRPGQAPTGELFFGEGSRLTVL.

The genes are TRBV4-3 and TRBJ1-1; D might be TRBD1 (5 bases). In germline, CDR1 is LGHNA, CDR2 YSLEER. The CDR3 covers 14 residues. V lost 4 bases and J lost 10, with 19 bases in between. The CDR3 sequence: CASSLQSGGGRAFF. CDR3 coding DNA: TGCGCCAGCAGCCTGCAGTCTGGGGGAGGAAGAGCTTTCTTT.

This chain joins TRBV12-3 or TRBV12-4 and TRBJ1-1; D is undetermined. The CDR3 contains 11 residues. V was shortened by 5 bases and J by 4 bases, with 5 bases between the two germline ends. CDR3: CASSPATEAFF. CDR3 in DNA: TGTGCCAGCAGTCCGGCCACTGAAGCTTTCTTT.

The J gene is TRBJ2-5, the V gene TRBV28; the match to TRBD2 covers 7 bases. The length of the CDR3 is 15 residues. V was pared by 7 bases and J by 2 bases, with 10 bases of the junction left unmatched. Germline V gene lookup returns CDR1 MDHEN and CDR2 SYDVKM. The CDR3 DNA follows: TGTGCCAGCACCTCTGGGGCTAGCGGACAAGAGACCCAGTACTTC. Protein product: CASTSGASGQETQYF.

The chain recombines TRBV11-2 with TRBJ2-3; 12 bases match TRBD2. CDR3 length: 18 residues. Germline CDR1 reads SGHAT; CDR2 reads FQNNGV. The V segment lost 2 bases and the J segment 4 bases; nucleotides outside the gene matches: 10. The CDR3 loop reads CASSLIWTLAGGPDTQYF. CDR3 sequence (DNA): TGTGCCAGCAGCTTAATCTGGACGCTAGCGGGAGGGCCAGATACGCAGTATTTT.

J is TRBJ1-5 and V is TRBV19; no reliable D call. Trimming shortened V by 3 bases and J by 0 bases, and 15 bases separated the two germline ends. The CDR3 consists of 17 residues. Germline CDR1 reads LNHDA; CDR2 reads SQIVND (reference sequence). CDR3 bases: TGTGCCAGTAGTATTCTGTCCGTGGATTATAGCAATCAGCCCCAGCATTTT. It translates to CASSILSVDYSNQPQHF.

This clonotype was observed a few times. V and J are TRBV7-8 and TRBJ2-1; 10 bases agree with TRBD2. Germline lookup yields CDR1 SGHVS and CDR2 FQNEAQ. V lost 5 bases and J lost 10; bases outside the gene matches: 11. The CDR3 consists of 15 residues. The DNA for the CDR3 is TGTGCCAGCAGCCCCGGGACTAGCGAAGGACGGGAGCAGTTCTTC. Encoded protein: CASSPGTSEGREQFF.